This is a list of T cell receptor beta chains from one sample in a study of cytomegalovirus exposure and HLA in healthy donors. The table came from immunoSEQ multiplex PCR; TCRdb's copy has only in-frame clones and leaves some out. The sample lists approximately 200,000 clones, around 83% occurring once. The sample taken for sequencing was PBMCs. These receptors were collected from a girl under 18 in good health and CMV-seronegative. Each CDR3 is given with its conserved first and last residue. Each record gives: clone size, D gene, J gene, V gene, CDR3 protein, CDR3 DNA. D genes are given only for firm matches. Not every row has a clone size; where given, it reads once, few, many or a size class.

>once|TRBD1|TRBJ1-2|TRBV7-3
CASSPRDRSSGYTF
TGTGCCAGCAGCCCCCGGGACAGGTCGAGTGGCTACACCTTC
>.|.|TRBJ2-3|TRBV27
CASSVEGVGTPDTQYF
TGTGCCAGCAGTGTTGAAGGGGTCGGAACCCCAGATACGCAGTATTTT
>.|.|TRBJ2-7|TRBV14
CASSAPGAGPVEQYF
TGTGCCAGCAGCGCCCCAGGGGCCGGTCCCGTCGAGCAGTACTTC
>.|.|TRBJ2-1|TRBV27
CASSTGLPGSYNEQFF
TGTGCCAGCAGCACGGGACTCCCGGGCTCCTACAATGAGCAGTTCTTC
>few|.|TRBJ2-7|TRBV5-1
CASQDTVTYEQYF
TGCGCCAGCCAGGACACGGTAACCTACGAGCAGTACTTC
>few|.|TRBJ2-1|TRBV7-6
CASSQQAYNEQFF
TGTGCCAGCAGTCAACAGGCTTACAATGAGCAGTTCTTC
>.|.|TRBJ1-6|TRBV2
CASRLTDNSPLHF
TGTGCCAGCAGATTAACGGATAATTCACCCCTCCACTTT
>.|.|TRBJ2-1|TRBV30
CAWRRALRSYNEQFF
TGTGCCTGGAGACGAGCGCTTCGCTCCTACAATGAGCAGTTCTTC
>.|.|TRBJ1-1|TRBV6-5
CASSYSRVTEAFF
TGTGCCAGCAGTTACTCGCGGGTAACCGAAGCTTTCTTT
>.|.|TRBJ2-7|TRBV10-3
CAINPPPDEQYF
TGTGCCATCAATCCCCCCCCAGACGAGCAGTACTTC
>few|TRBD1|TRBJ1-1|TRBV9
CASSPRTGGAGGTEAFF
TGTGCCAGCAGCCCACGGACAGGGGGCGCGGGTGGGACTGAAGCTTTCTTT
>.|TRBD1|TRBJ1-2|TRBV5-4
CASSLAGGYGYTF
TGTGCCAGCAGCTTGGCAGGGGGCTATGGCTACACCTTC
>.|TRBD1|TRBJ2-7|TRBV5-4
CASSIGTGGTREQYF
TGTGCCAGCAGCATCGGGACAGGGGGAACTCGAGAGCAGTACTTC
>.|.|TRBJ2-7|TRBV4-1
CASTPGASYEQYF
TGCGCCAGCACGCCAGGGGCCTCCTACGAGCAGTACTTC
>.|TRBD2|TRBJ2-7|TRBV9
CASSAHGGSSYEQYF
TGTGCCAGCAGCGCCCACGGGGGGAGCTCCTACGAGCAGTACTTC
>once|TRBD1|TRBJ2-7|TRBV28
CASRTGTGAYEQYF
TGTGCCAGCAGAACCGGGACAGGGGCTTACGAGCAGTACTTC
>.|TRBD1|TRBJ2-2|TRBV27
CASSLYRTGTGELFF
TGTGCCAGCAGTTTATATAGGACAGGGACCGGGGAGCTGTTTTTT
>.|TRBD1|TRBJ1-2|TRBV7-3
CASSTGRVSAKDRGLLPYGYTF
TGTGCCAGCAGCACGGGGAGGGTTTCGGCCAAAGACAGGGGGCTTCTCCCCTACGGCTACACCTTC
>.|.|TRBJ2-5|TRBV14
CASSQGALPPQETQYF
TGTGCCAGCAGCCAAGGGGCCCTACCCCCCCAAGAGACCCAGTACTTC
>.|TRBD1|TRBJ2-5|TRBV7-9
CASSPGQGVQETQYF
TGTGCCAGCAGCCCCGGACAGGGGGTCCAAGAGACCCAGTACTTC
>.|.|TRBJ2-2|TRBV4-2
CASSQDSAGELFF
TGTGCCAGCAGCCAAGACAGCGCCGGGGAGCTGTTTTTT
>few|TRBD1|TRBJ1-5|TRBV5-6
CASSYRGHSNQPQHF
TGTGCCAGCAGCTACAGGGGGCATAGCAATCAGCCCCAGCATTTT
>.|.|TRBJ1-6|TRBV7-2
CASSLVRIPKPLHF
TGTGCCAGCAGCTTAGTGCGGATTCCCAAACCCCTCCACTTT
>few|TRBD1|TRBJ1-1|TRBV7-2
CASSLGAGGLTEAFF
TGTGCCAGCAGCTTAGGGGCAGGGGGCCTGACTGAAGCTTTCTTT
>.|.|TRBJ1-1|TRBV6-5
CASSGTKVEAFF
TGTGCCAGCAGTGGGACAAAAGTCGAAGCTTTCTTT
>.|TRBD1|TRBJ1-1|TRBV7-9
CASSSTGETEAFF
TGTGCCAGCAGCTCGACAGGGGAAACTGAAGCTTTCTTT
>once|.|TRBJ1-1|TRBV30
CAWLRPIGGANTEAFF
TGTGCCTGGCTCCGCCCGATCGGGGGGGCGAACACTGAAGCTTTCTTT
>.|.|TRBJ2-2|TRBV19
CASSPSALAVGELFF
TGTGCCAGTAGCCCCTCGGCCCTAGCAGTCGGGGAGCTGTTTTTT
>once|.|TRBJ2-7|TRBV30
CAWRVHSYEQYF
TGTGCCTGGCGGGTACACTCCTACGAGCAGTACTTC